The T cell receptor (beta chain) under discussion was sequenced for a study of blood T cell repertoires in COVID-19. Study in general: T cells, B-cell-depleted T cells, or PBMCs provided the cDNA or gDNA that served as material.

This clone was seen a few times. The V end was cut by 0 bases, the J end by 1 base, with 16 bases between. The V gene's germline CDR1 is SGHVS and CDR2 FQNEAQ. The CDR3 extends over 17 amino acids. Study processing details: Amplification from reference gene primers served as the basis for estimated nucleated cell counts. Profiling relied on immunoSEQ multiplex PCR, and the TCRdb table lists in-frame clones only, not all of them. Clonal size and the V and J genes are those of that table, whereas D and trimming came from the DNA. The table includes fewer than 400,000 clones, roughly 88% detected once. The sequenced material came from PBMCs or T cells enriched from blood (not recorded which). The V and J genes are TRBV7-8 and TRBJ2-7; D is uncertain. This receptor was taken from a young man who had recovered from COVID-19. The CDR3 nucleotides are TGTGCCAGCAGCTTAGCGGGCTTTTCGTCCGGTTCCTACGAGCAGTACTTC. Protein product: CASSLAGFSSGSYEQYF.